These 9 T cell receptor beta chains were sequenced from one sample in a study of blood T cell repertoires in COVID-19. Generated by immunoSEQ multiplex PCR, the TCRdb table keeps only in-frame clones and is missing some. The sample shows some 16,000 clones, more than 85% of them seen only once. What was sequenced was peripheral blood. The receptors stem from a human donor in a cohort sampled during active COVID-19.

The rearrangement uses TRBV7-2 and TRBJ2-7; D might be TRBD2 (5 bases). Germline loops: CDR1 SGHTA, CDR2 FQGNSA. The V end was cut by 5 bases, the J end by 1 base, with 15 bases between. The CDR3 extends over 15 amino acids. Written as DNA, the CDR3 is TGTGCCAGCAGCGAGGGTGGCCCGCGTTCCTACGAGCAGTACTTC. Translation gives CASSEGGPRSYEQYF.

V usage is TRBV18 and J usage is TRBJ1-1; D is perhaps TRBD1 (5 bases). This CDR3 region has 14 residues. Germline-derived CDR1 and CDR2 are KGHSH and LQKENI. V was trimmed by 4 bases and J by 1 base, leaving 10 bases between them. The CDR3, as DNA: TGTGCCAGCTCACGGCTTCAGGGGAACACTGAAGCTTTCTTT. Its protein product is CASSRLQGNTEAFF.

This chain connects TRBV5-4 to TRBJ1-3, with 7 bases that match TRBD1. Germline CDR1 is SGHNT and CDR2 is YYREEE (reference sequence). The CDR3 has 13 amino acids. The J segment lost 7 bases and the V segment lost 3 bases, leaving 4 bases of the junction unmatched. The CDR3 nucleotides read TGTGCCAGCAGCTACGGACAGGATAACACCATATATTTT. Translated, it gives CASSYGQDNTIYF.

This clone has only one observation. The rearrangement joins TRBV23-1 to TRBJ2-6; TRBD1 agrees at 11 bases. TRBV23-1 has ORF status, its function being uncertain. The CDR3 loop spans 20 amino acids. V lost 2 bases and J lost 5; bases outside the gene matches: 14. The CDR3 protein is CASSQRTGGEPPPWANVLTF. CDR3 nucleotide sequence: TGCGCCAGCAGTCAAAGGACAGGGGGCGAACCCCCCCCTTGGGCCAACGTCCTGACTTTC.

The chain is built from TRBV7-6 and TRBJ2-3, with 10 bases that match TRBD2. CDR3 length: 18 residues. Trimming removed 5 bases from V and 6 bases from J; junction bases left unmatched: 17. Germline values: CDR1 SGHVS, CDR2 FNYEAQ. The CDR3 here is CASSPPRGAGGLLDTQYF. The CDR3 DNA reads as TGTGCCAGCAGCCCCCCTCGGGGAGCGGGGGGGTTGCTGGATACGCAGTATTTT.

This chain connects TRBV5-6 to TRBJ2-3, with 9 bases matching TRBD1. This CDR3 is 14 amino acids long. The V segment lost 4 bases and the J segment 6 bases; nucleotides outside the gene matches: 6. The germline CDR1 and CDR2 sequences are SGHDT and YYEEEE. The CDR3: CASSIYRGLDTQYF. The CDR3 DNA follows: TGTGCCAGCAGCATCTACAGGGGGCTGGATACGCAGTATTTT.

The chain links TRBV4-2 to TRBJ2-4; possible D gene TRBD1, 5 bases. Trimming stripped 0 bases from V and 0 bases from J, with 15 bases between. The CDR3 contains 18 residues. Per the germline V gene, CDR1 is LGHNA and CDR2 is YNFKEQ. Here the CDR3 reads CASSQESGHRVAKNIQYF. The DNA for the CDR3 is TGTGCCAGCAGCCAAGAGTCCGGACACCGGGTAGCCAAAAACATTCAGTACTTC.

The count of this clone is one. The chain couples TRBV18 to TRBJ1-6; 9 bases are shared with TRBD1. Germline V lookup: CDR1 KGHSH, CDR2 LQKENI. The CDR3 is 15 amino acids. After removal of 4 bases from V and 8 bases from J, the junction contained 6 bases not matched to a gene. The CDR3 region is CASSLGTGPHSPLHF. The CDR3 DNA reads as TGTGCCAGCTCACTAGGGACAGGGCCGCATTCACCCCTCCACTTT.

The rearrangement joins TRBV11-1 to TRBJ2-5; TRBD2 aligns across 8 bases. The CDR3 contains 15 residues. Losses at the gene ends were 7 bases for V and 0 bases for J; bases not matched to a gene: 7. The germline CDR1 and CDR2 sequences are SGHAT and FQDESV (reference sequence). The DNA of the CDR3 is TGTGCCAGCAAAGCGGGGGACCCCGACCAAGAGACCCAGTACTTC. Protein sequence: CASKAGDPDQETQYF.